Shown below are 26 T cell receptor beta chains from a single sample sequenced in a study of early T cells in non-severe SARS-CoV-2 infection. Using its own MiXCR run on the 5' RACE reads, TCRdb lists one record per CDR3 protein. The sample has 25,000 to 30,000 distinct CDR3 sequences; less than 4.5% are singletons. The source material was whole blood. These receptors came from an adult who was a healthcare worker with PCR-confirmed SARS-CoV-2 infection or an uninfected control (not recorded which).

This clonotype was counted at least ten times. The rearrangement joins TRBV27 to TRBJ2-2; D is unresolved. Trimming removed 2 bases at V and 0 bases at J, with 16 bases between. This CDR3 is 18 amino acids long. Germline lookup yields CDR1 MNHEY and CDR2 SMNVEV (reference sequence). The CDR3 reads CASSLHLGRSTNTGELFF. The CDR3 region has the DNA TGTGCCAGCAGTTTACACCTTGGACGGTCCACGAACACCGGGGAGCTGTTTTTT.

In this sample, this clonotype turned up many times. The chain joins TRBV7-2 to TRBJ2-3; the D gene is possibly TRBD2 (6 bases). Trimming cost V 5 bases and J 1 base, with 7 bases left between them. Germline CDR1 is SGHTA and CDR2 is FQGNSA. There are 13 residues in the CDR3. The CDR3 coding sequence is TGTGCCAGCAGCCCGGGGGGCACAGATACGCAGTATTTT. Protein sequence: CASSPGGTDTQYF.

At least ten counts were recorded for this clonotype. This chain links TRBV29-1 with TRBJ1-2; 8 positions match TRBD1. The CDR3 sequence is 12 residues long. Germline V gene lookup returns CDR1 SQVTM and CDR2 ANQGSEA. The V segment lost 6 bases and the J segment 3 bases; nucleotides outside the gene matches: 3. The chain's CDR3 is CSVETGDYGYTF. The CDR3 bases are TGCAGCGTAGAGACAGGGGACTATGGCTACACCTTC.

This clonotype was observed many times. The rearrangement uses TRBV7-9 and TRBJ2-3; a weak D match, TRBD1 (5 bases). Germline V lookup: CDR1 SEHNR, CDR2 FQNEAQ (reference sequence). This CDR3 has 15 residues. The V and J ends lost 5 bases and 0 bases respectively, with 12 bases between them. CDR3 DNA sequence: TGTGCCAGCAGCCCAGTGAGACAGAGCACAGATACGCAGTATTTT. Translated, it gives CASSPVRQSTDTQYF.

This clonotype has ten or more counts. This chain connects TRBV9 to TRBJ2-7, with D maybe TRBD2 (6 bases). Trimming pared 0 bases from V and 6 bases from J, leaving 13 bases between. The CDR3 consists of 14 residues. The germline CDR1 and CDR2 sequences are SGDLS and YYNGEE. CDR3 in amino acids: CASSVGSGGAEQYF. The DNA of the CDR3 is TGTGCCAGCAGCGTAGGCTCAGGCGGGGCCGAGCAGTACTTC.

Ten or more counts support this clonotype. The CDR3 sequence: CASSSASGGAYEQYF. CDR3 DNA sequence: TGTGCCAGCAGTAGCGCTAGCGGGGGGGCCTACGAGCAGTACTTC. The chain joins TRBV12-3 or TRBV12-4 to TRBJ2-7; 12 bases are shared with TRBD2. Trimming cost V 5 bases and J 2 bases; bases outside gene matches: 4. The CDR3 extends over 15 amino acids.

The sample holds many counts of this clonotype. The rearrangement links TRBV13 to TRBJ2-7; a possible D gene is TRBD1 (5 bases). Deletions cut 5 bases from V and 3 bases from J, with 14 bases between. The germline V gene encodes CDR1 PRHDT and CDR2 FYEKMQ (reference sequence). This CDR3 has 14 residues. The CDR3 protein is CASSITTVHYEQYF. CDR3 DNA sequence: TGTGCCAGCAGCATCACGACAGTTCACTACGAGCAGTACTTC.

The table lists this clonotype with a few counts. The V call is TRBV11-2, the J call TRBJ2-2, with D possibly matching TRBD1 (5 bases). V gave up 4 bases and J gave up 7 bases, with 10 bases separating them. Looked up from germline, CDR1 is SGHAT and CDR2 is FQNNGV. The CDR3 is made up of 13 amino acids. The CDR3 DNA follows: TGTGCCAGCAGCTCGGACATACTCGGGGAGCTGTTTTTT. The encoded protein is CASSSDILGELFF.

This clonotype has a count of ten or more. This chain uses TRBV10-3 with TRBJ2-5; TRBD1 agrees at 7 bases. Trimming at V came to 6 bases and at J to 5 bases, leaving 9 bases not matched to a gene. The CDR3 sequence is 14 residues long. Looked up from germline, CDR1 is ENHRY and CDR2 is SYGVKD. CDR3 sequence (DNA): TGTGCCATCAGCATAGGGGGCAGAGAGGAGACCCAGTACTTC. Protein: CAISIGGREETQYF.

This clonotype has at least ten counts. The chain has TRBV28 and TRBJ2-5; 11 bases are shared with TRBD1. The CDR3 contains 16 residues. The J segment lost 1 base and the V segment lost 2 bases, leaving 3 bases of the junction unmatched. CDR1 is MDHEN, CDR2 SYDVKM, per germline. CDR3: CASSLNGQGAQETQYF. DNA for the CDR3: TGTGCCAGCAGTTTAAACGGACAGGGGGCCCAAGAGACCCAGTACTTC.

The rearrangement links TRBV11-2 to TRBJ2-3; TRBD2 aligns across 8 bases. The V gene's germline CDR1 is SGHAT and CDR2 FQNNGV. The CDR3 loop spans 16 amino acids. Trimming removed 1 base from V and 2 bases from J; junction bases left unmatched: 5. The CDR3 sequence is CASSLVAGGLTDTQYF. CDR3 coding DNA: TGTGCCAGCAGCTTAGTTGCGGGGGGCCTCACAGATACGCAGTATTTT.

This clonotype qualifies as medium-sized. The rearrangement links TRBV11-2 to TRBJ2-7; D gene uncertain. Trimming removed 1 base from V and 2 bases from J, with 9 bases in between. Per the germline V gene, CDR1 is SGHAT and CDR2 is FQNNGV. CDR3 length: 14 amino acids. The CDR3 sequence: CASSLGAATYEQYF. The DNA of the CDR3 is TGTGCCAGCAGCTTAGGGGCAGCTACCTACGAGCAGTACTTC.

With regard to this clonotype: A much larger clone differs from this one at a single base, so this may be a read error. This chain links TRBV3-1 with TRBJ2-7; D may match TRBD1 or TRBD2 (5 bases each). Trimming shortened V by 4 bases and J by 5 bases, and 18 bases separated the two germline ends. CDR1 and CDR2 (germline): LGHDT, YNNKEL (reference sequence). The CDR3 spans 15 residues. The CDR3, as DNA: TGTGCCAGCAGCCGCCAGGGACCGGGTCGAAACGAGCAGTACTTC. The encoded protein is CASSRQGPGRNEQYF.

This clonotype has a count of ten or more. The J gene is TRBJ1-4, the V gene TRBV25-1; D not certain. From germline, CDR1 is MGHDK and CDR2 SYGVNS. V was trimmed by 6 bases and J by 3 bases, leaving 5 bases between them. This CDR3 comprises 12 residues. CDR3 loop: CASRQSNEKLFF. CDR3 DNA sequence: TGTGCCAGCAGACAGTCTAATGAAAAACTGTTTTTT.

This clonotype has at least ten counts. CDR3 coding DNA: TGTGCCAGCTCGTCCGGACAGGTCGGCTTCTACGAGCAGTACTTC. This gives the protein CASSSGQVGFYEQYF. This chain joins TRBV18 and TRBJ2-7; 7 bases line up with TRBD1. The germline V gene encodes CDR1 KGHSH and CDR2 LQKENI. The CDR3 contains 15 residues. With 6 bases clipped from V and 3 bases from J, the junction kept 11 bases outside the gene matches. The whole variable domain, remainder taken from reference TRBV18 and TRBJ2-7, is NAGVMQNPRHLVRRRGQEARLRCSPMKGHSHVYWYRQLPEEGLKFMVYLQKENIIDESGMPKERFSAEFPKEGPSILRIQQVVRGDSAAYFCASSSGQVGFYEQYFGPGTRLTVT.

This clonotype is medium-sized in the sample. The J gene is TRBJ2-1, the V gene TRBV11-2; possibly TRBD2 for D (5 bases). V lost 3 bases and J 4 bases, leaving 13 bases between the germline ends. Per germline, CDR1 SGHAT and CDR2 FQNNGV. There are 15 residues in the CDR3. Here the CDR3 reads CASSFNPGGYNEQFF. CDR3 DNA sequence: TGTGCCAGCAGCTTTAACCCAGGAGGATACAATGAGCAGTTCTTC. The full variable domain, its missing parts supplied by reference TRBV11-2 and TRBJ2-1, is EAGVAQSPRYKIIEKRQSVAFWCNPISGHATLYWYQQILGQGPKLLIQFQNNGVVDDSQLPKDRFSAERLKGVDSTLKIQPAKLEDSAVYLCASSFNPGGYNEQFFGPGTRLTVL.

This clonotype was seen a handful of times. The chain is built from TRBV7-9 and TRBJ1-4, with 7 bases identical to TRBD1. This CDR3 spans 15 amino acids. With 4 bases clipped from V and 2 bases from J, the junction kept 4 bases outside the gene matches. Per germline, CDR1 SEHNR and CDR2 FQNEAQ (reference sequence). CDR3 in DNA: TGTGCCAGCAGCTACAGGGGTAGCACTAATGAAAAACTGTTTTTT. Protein product: CASSYRGSTNEKLFF.

The table lists this clonotype with many counts. The V gene is TRBV18, the J gene TRBJ1-1, with D possibly being TRBD1 (6 bases). The CDR3 has 15 amino acids. Germline V lookup: CDR1 KGHSH, CDR2 LQKENI. V was shortened by 5 bases and J by 4 bases, with 17 bases between the two germline ends. Written as DNA, the CDR3 is TGTGCCAGCTCATCCTTACAGGGTGGAGGCACTGAAGCTTTCTTT. Encoded protein: CASSSLQGGGTEAFF.

This chain links TRBV29-1 with TRBJ2-2; no clear D gene. Germline-derived CDR1 and CDR2 are SQVTM and ANQGSEA. This CDR3 spans 11 amino acids. The V gene lost 3 bases and the J gene lost 4 bases, with 3 bases spanning the gap. The CDR3 sequence: CSVEGTGELFF. In DNA, the CDR3 is TGCAGCGTTGAGGGCACCGGGGAGCTGTTTTTT.

This clonotype appeared many times. The chain carries TRBV6-5 and TRBJ2-2; possible D gene TRBD2, 6 bases. V was clipped by 2 bases and J by 8 bases, with 15 bases between them. This CDR3 is 15 amino acids long. The germline CDR1 and CDR2 sequences are MNHEY and SVGAGI. CDR3 residues: CASSYAGLSTGELFF. The CDR3 bases are TGTGCCAGCAGTTACGCGGGACTCAGTACTGGGGAGCTGTTTTTT.

J is TRBJ2-1 and V is TRBV7-3, with D unclear. Germline loops: CDR1 SGHTA, CDR2 FQGTGA. The V end lost 5 bases, the J end lost 0 bases, and 11 bases lay between the germline ends. This CDR3 region has 15 residues. CDR3 bases: TGTGCCAGCAGCACAAAGAGGAGCTCCTACAATGAGCAGTTCTTC. As protein: CASSTKRSSYNEQFF.

A few counts support this clonotype. The V and J genes are TRBV20-1 and TRBJ2-1; D gene unclear. This CDR3 is 13 amino acids long. The germline V and J ends were trimmed by 8 bases and 0 bases, with 11 bases remaining between them. Looked up from germline, CDR1 is DFQATT and CDR2 is SNEGSKA (reference sequence). The CDR3 is CSFGPDSYNEQFF. The CDR3 DNA reads as TGCAGTTTTGGCCCGGACTCCTACAATGAGCAGTTCTTC.

This chain uses TRBV24-1 with TRBJ2-1; TRBD1 agrees at 9 bases. V was pared by 4 bases and J by 8 bases, with 2 bases of the junction left unmatched. The CDR3 extends over 13 amino acids. Germline V lookup: CDR1 KGHDR, CDR2 SFDVKD. As DNA, the CDR3 is TGTGCCACCAGTGAGCGGGACAGGGATGAGCAGTTCTTC. Protein product: CATSERDRDEQFF.

This clonotype has a count of ten or more. This sequence joins TRBV3-1 and TRBJ2-1; D is perhaps TRBD2 (5 bases). Germline CDR1 reads LGHDT; CDR2 reads YNNKEL (reference sequence). V was pared by 0 bases and J by 7 bases, with 7 bases between. There are 13 residues in the CDR3. The CDR3 sequence: CASSQDRDNEQFF. In nucleotides, the CDR3 is TGTGCCAGCAGCCAAGACCGGGATAATGAGCAGTTCTTC.

This clonotype was counted ten times or more. The rearrangement uses TRBV29-1 and TRBJ2-7; tentative D call: TRBD1 (5 bases). Trimming removed 7 bases at V and 3 bases at J, with 10 bases between. The CDR3 spans 11 residues. Germline values: CDR1 SQVTM, CDR2 ANQGSEA. The CDR3 bases are TGCAGCGGGGCCCAGGGCTACGAGCAGTACTTC. It is translated as CSGAQGYEQYF.

This clonotype has ten or more counts. J is TRBJ2-7 and V is TRBV3-1; D gene uncertain. Between the trimmed V and J ends, which lost 0 bases and 3 bases, there was a span of 6 bases. CDR1 and CDR2 from the germline V gene are LGHDT and YNNKEL (reference sequence). This CDR3 contains 13 residues. The CDR3, as DNA: TGTGCCAGCAGCCAAGATCCAAGCTACGAGCAGTACTTC. Protein sequence: CASSQDPSYEQYF.